This entry describes one TCR beta chain. Antigen: not known. Germline CDR1 reads MNHEY; CDR2 reads SMNVEV (reference sequence). Germline trimming cut 3 bases from V and 8 bases from J; bases unmatched to any gene: 8. The CDR3 runs 15 residues. The sample is drawn from a study of T cell repertoires in cytomegalovirus infection. As for the study in general: Peptides in the study included HLA-C-restricted and HLA-B-restricted CMV epitopes.

TCRdb re-called the reads with MiXCR, one entry per CDR3 protein. The sample contains around 750,000 distinct CDR3 sequences, around a third of which appear only once. This TCR was sampled from a human donor in good health (CMV status not recorded). Some clones in this sample may be carry-over from other donors' samples. The chain uses TRBV27 and TRBJ2-1, with 9 positions matching TRBD2. The source was cultured CD8+ T cells from PBMCs, collected from culture after CMV antigen stimulation. This CDR3 reads CASSFTGTSLYEQFF. The CDR3, as DNA: TGTGCCAGCAGTTTCACCGGGACTAGCCTCTATGAGCAGTTCTTC.